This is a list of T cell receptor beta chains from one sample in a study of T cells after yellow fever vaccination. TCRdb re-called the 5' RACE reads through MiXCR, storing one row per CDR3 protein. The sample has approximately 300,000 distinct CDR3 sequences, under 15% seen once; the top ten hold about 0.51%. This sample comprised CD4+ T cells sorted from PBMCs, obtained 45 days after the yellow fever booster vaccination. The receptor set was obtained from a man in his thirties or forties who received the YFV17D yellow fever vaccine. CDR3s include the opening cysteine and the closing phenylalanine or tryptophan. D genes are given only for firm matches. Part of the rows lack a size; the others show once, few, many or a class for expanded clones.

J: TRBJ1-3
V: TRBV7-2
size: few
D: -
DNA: TGTGCCAGCAGCCCTTTCGACTCTGGAAACACCATATATTTT
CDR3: CASSPFDSGNTIYF

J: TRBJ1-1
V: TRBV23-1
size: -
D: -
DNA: TGCGCCACCCTGGGGGGAAAGGACACTGAAGCTTTCTTT
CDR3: CATLGGKDTEAFF

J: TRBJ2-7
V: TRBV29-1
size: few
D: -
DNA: TGCAGCACCAGGGGGGGGAATGGAAACTACGAGCAGTACTTC
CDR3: CSTRGGNGNYEQYF

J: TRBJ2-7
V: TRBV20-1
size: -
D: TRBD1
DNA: TGCAGTGCTAGAATCGGACAGGGGCTGTACGAGCAGTACTTC
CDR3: CSARIGQGLYEQYF

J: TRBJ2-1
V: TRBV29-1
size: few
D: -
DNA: TGCAGCGTTGGGGGTTCCCATATTGAGTTCTTC
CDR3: CSVGGSHIEFF

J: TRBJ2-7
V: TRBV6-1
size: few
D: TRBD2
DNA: TGTGCCAGCAGTCCTGCCGGGACTAGCGGCGGGGGGGAGCAGTACTTC
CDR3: CASSPAGTSGGGEQYF

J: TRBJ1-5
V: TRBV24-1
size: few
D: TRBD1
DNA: TGTGCCACCTCCGGGACAGTTTTATTGAGCAATCAGCCCCAGCATTTT
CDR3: CATSGTVLLSNQPQHF

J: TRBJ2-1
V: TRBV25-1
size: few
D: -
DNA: TGTGCCAGCAGTGAATATCAGCGTAGGCAGTTCTTC
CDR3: CASSEYQRRQFF

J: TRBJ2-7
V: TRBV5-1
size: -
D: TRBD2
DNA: TGCGCCAGCAGCAGCGCTAGCGGCAGCTCCTACGAGCAGTACTTC
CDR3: CASSSASGSSYEQYF

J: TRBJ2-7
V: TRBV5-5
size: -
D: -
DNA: TGTGCCAGCAGCTTGGTTCCTGGGGGAACCTACGAGCAGTACTTC
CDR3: CASSLVPGGTYEQYF

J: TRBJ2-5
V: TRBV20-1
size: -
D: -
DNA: TGCAGCCATCTCGGGCTGAAAGAGACCCAGTACTTC
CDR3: CSHLGLKETQYF

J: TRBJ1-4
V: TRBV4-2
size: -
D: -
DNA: TGTGCCAGCAGCCCCTTTGGGACACAACTCAATGAAAAACTGTTTTTT
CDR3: CASSPFGTQLNEKLFF

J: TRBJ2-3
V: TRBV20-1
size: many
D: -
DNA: TGCAGTGCTCCCGCCGGCTCGGGGGCGCTTAGTCATACGCAGTATTTT
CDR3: CSAPAGSGALSHTQYF

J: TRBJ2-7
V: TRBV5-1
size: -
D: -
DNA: TGCGCCAGCAGCTTGGAAACTTCCTACGAGCAGTACTTC
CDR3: CASSLETSYEQYF

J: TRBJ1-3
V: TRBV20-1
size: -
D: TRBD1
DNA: TGCAGTGCCGAGGACAGGGGAAACACCATATATTTT
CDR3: CSAEDRGNTIYF